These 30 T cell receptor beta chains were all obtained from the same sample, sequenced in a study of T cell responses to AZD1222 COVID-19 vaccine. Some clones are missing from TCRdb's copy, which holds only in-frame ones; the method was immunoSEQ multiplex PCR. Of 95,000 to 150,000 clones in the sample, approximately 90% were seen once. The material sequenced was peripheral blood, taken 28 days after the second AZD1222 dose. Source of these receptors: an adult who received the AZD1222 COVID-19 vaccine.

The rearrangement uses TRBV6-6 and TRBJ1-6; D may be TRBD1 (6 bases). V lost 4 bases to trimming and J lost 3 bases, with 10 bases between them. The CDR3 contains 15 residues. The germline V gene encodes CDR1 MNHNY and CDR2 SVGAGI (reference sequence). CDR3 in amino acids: CASSWGTNYNSPLHF. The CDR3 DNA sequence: TGTGCCAGCAGTTGGGGGACAAACTATAATTCACCCCTCCACTTT.

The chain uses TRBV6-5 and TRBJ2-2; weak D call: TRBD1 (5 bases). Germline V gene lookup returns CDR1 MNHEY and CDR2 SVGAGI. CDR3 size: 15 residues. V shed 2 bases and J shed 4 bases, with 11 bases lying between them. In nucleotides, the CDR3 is TGTGCCAGCAGTTACGGGCCAGGGTCCACCGGGGAGCTGTTTTTT. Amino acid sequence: CASSYGPGSTGELFF.

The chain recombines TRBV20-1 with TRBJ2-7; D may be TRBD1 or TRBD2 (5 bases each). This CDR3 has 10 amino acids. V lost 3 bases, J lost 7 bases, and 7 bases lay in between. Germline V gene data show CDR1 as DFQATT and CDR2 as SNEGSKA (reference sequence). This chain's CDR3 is CSASEGEQYF. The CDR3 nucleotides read TGCAGTGCTAGTGAGGGGGAGCAGTACTTC.

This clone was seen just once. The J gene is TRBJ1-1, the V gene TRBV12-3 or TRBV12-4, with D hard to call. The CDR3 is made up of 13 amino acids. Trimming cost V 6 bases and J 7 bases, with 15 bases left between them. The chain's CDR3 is CASRNVGKNEAFF. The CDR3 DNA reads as TGTGCCAGCAGAAACGTGGGGAAGAATGAAGCTTTCTTT.

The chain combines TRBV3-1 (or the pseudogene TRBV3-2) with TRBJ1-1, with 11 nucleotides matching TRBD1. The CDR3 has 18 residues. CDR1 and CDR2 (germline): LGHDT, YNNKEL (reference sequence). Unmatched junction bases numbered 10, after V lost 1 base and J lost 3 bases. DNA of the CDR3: TGTGCCAGCAGCCAAGCGTTAAGGGACAGGGGGTTGGACACTGAAGCTTTCTTT. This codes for CASSQALRDRGLDTEAFF.

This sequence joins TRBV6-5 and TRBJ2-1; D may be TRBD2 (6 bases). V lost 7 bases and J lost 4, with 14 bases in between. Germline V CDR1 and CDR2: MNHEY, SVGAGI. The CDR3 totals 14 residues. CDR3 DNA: TGTGCCAGCACCTCCCAAGGACTATACAATGAGCAGTTCTTC. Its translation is CASTSQGLYNEQFF.

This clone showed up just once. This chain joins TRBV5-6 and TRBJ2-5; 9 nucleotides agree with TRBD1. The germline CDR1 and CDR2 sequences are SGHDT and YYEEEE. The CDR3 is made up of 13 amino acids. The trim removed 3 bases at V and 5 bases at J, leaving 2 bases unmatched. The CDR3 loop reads CASSWDRVETQYF. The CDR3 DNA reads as TGTGCCAGCAGCTGGGACAGGGTGGAGACCCAGTACTTC.

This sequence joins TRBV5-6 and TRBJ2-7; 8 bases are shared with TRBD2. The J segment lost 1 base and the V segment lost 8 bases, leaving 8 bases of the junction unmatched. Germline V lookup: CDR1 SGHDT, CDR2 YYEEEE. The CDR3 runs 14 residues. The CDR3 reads CASLITSGSYEQYF. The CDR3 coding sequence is TGTGCCAGTCTCATTACTAGCGGTTCCTACGAGCAGTACTTC.

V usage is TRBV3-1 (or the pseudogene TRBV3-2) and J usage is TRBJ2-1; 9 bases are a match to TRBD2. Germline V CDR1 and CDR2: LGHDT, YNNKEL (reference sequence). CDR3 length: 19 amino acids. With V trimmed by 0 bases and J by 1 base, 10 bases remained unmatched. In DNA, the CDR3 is TGTGCCAGCAGCCAAGATTTAAGCGGGGGGACTTTATCCTACAATGAGCAGTTCTTC. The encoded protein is CASSQDLSGGTLSYNEQFF.

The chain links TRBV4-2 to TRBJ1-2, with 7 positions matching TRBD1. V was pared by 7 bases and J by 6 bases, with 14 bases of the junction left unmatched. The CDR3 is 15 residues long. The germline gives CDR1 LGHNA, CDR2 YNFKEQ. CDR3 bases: TGTGCCAGCAACCTTTTTGGACAGGCTAAAGATGGCTACACCTTC. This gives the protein CASNLFGQAKDGYTF.

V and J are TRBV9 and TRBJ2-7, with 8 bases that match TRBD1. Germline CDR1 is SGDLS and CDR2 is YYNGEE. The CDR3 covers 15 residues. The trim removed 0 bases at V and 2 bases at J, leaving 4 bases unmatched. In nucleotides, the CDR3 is TGTGCCAGCAGCGTAGGAGGACAGGGACCCTACGAGCAGTACTTC. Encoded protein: CASSVGGQGPYEQYF.

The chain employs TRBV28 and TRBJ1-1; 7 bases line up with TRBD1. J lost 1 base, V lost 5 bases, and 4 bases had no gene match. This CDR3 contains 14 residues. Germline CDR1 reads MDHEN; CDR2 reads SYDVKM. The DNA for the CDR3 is TGTGCCAGCAGTCCCTACAGGGGGAACACTGAAGCTTTCTTT. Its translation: CASSPYRGNTEAFF.

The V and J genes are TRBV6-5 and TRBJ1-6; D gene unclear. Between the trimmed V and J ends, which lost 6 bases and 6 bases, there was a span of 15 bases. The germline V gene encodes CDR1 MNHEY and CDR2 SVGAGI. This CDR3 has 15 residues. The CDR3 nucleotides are TGTGCCAGCAGCCTCAACAGAGACCTTAATTCACCCCTCCACTTT. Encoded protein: CASSLNRDLNSPLHF.

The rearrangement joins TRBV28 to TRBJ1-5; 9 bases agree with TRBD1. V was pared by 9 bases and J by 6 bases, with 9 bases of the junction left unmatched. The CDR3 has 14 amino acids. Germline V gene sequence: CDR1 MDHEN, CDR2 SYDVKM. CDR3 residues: CASRLNRGLQPQHF. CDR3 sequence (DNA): TGTGCCAGTAGACTTAACAGGGGGCTTCAGCCCCAGCATTTT.

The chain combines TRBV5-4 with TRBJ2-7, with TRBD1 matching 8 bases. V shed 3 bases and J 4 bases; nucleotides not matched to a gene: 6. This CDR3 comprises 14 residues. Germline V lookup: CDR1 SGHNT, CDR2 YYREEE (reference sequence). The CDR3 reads CASSSSGTGYEQYF. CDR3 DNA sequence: TGTGCCAGCAGCTCGTCCGGGACAGGATACGAGCAGTACTTC.

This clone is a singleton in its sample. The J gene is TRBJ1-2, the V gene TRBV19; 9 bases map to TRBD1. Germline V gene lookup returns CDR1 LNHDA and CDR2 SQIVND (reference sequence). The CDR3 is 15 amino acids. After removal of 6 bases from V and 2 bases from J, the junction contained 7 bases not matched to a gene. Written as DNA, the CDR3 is TGTGCCAGTAGCCGTTCGACAGGGGGAAACTATGGCTACACCTTC. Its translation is CASSRSTGGNYGYTF.

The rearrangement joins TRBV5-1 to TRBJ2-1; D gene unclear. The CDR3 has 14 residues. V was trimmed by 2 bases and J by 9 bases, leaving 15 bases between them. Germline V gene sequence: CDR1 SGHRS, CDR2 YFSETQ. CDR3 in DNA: TGCGCCAGCAGCTTTGGCGGAGCGCTCCCTGAGCAGTTCTTC. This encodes CASSFGGALPEQFF.

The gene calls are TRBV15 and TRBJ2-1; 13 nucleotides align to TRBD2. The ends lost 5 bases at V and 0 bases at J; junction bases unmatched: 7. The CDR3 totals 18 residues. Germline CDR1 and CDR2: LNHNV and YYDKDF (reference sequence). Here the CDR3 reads CATSQPRTSGSSYNEQFF. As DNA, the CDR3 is TGTGCCACCAGCCAGCCCCGGACTAGCGGGAGCTCCTACAATGAGCAGTTCTTC.

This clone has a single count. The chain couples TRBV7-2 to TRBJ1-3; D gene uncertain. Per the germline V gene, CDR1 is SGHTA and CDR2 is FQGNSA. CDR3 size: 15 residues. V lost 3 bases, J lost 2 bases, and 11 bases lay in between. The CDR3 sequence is CASSLAWGPGNTIYF. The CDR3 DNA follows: TGTGCCAGCAGCTTGGCGTGGGGTCCTGGAAACACCATATATTTT.

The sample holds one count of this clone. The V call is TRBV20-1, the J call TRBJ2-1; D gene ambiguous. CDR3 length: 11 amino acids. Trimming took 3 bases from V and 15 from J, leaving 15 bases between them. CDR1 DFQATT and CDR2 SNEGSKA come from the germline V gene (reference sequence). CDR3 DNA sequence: TGCAGTGCTAGGGACCAAGAGGCCCCGTTCTTC. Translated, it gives CSARDQEAPFF.

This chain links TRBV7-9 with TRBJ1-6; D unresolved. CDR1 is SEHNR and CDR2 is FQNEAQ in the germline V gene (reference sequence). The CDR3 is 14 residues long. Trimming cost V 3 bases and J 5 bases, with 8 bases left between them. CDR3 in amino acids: CASSFGQNNSPLHF. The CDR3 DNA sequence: TGTGCCAGCAGCTTTGGCCAGAATAATTCACCCCTCCACTTT.

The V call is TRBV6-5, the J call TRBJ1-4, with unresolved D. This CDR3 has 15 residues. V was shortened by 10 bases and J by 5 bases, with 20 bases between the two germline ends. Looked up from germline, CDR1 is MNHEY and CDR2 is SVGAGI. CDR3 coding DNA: TGTGCCACCTCTACGGCTTCCCGGGGAAATGAAAAACTGTTTTTT. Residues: CATSTASRGNEKLFF.

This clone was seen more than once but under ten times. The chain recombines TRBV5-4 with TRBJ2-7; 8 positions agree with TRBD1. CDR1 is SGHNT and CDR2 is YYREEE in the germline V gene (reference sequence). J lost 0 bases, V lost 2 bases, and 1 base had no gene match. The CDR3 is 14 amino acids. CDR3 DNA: TGTGCCAGCAGCTTCGACAGGGGCTCCTACGAGCAGTACTTC. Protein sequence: CASSFDRGSYEQYF.

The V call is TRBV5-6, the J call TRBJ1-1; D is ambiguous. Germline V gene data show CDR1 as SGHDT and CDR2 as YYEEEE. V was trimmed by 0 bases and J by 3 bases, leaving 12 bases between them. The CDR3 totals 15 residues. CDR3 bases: TGTGCCAGCAGCTTGGTGGCTGGGATGGACACTGAAGCTTTCTTT. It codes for CASSLVAGMDTEAFF.

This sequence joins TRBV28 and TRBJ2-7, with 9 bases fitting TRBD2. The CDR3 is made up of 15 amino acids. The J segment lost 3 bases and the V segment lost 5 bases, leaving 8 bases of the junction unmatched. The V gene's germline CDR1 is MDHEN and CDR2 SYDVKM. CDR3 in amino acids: CASSPAVAGVYEQYF. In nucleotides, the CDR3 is TGTGCCAGCAGTCCAGCGGTAGCGGGAGTCTACGAGCAGTACTTC. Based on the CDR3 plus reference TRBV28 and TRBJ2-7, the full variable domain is DVKVTQSSRYLVKRTGEKVFLECVQDMDHENMFWYRQDPGLGLRLIYFSYDVKMKEKGDIPEGYSVSREKKERFSLILESASTNQTSMYLCASSPAVAGVYEQYFGPGTRLTVT.

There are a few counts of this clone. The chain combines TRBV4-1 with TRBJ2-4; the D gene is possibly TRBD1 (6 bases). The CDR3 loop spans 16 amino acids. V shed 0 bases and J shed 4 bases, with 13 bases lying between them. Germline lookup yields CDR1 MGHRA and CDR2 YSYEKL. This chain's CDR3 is CASSQESQGIKNIQYF. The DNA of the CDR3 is TGCGCCAGCAGCCAAGAGTCCCAGGGGATAAAAAACATTCAGTACTTC.

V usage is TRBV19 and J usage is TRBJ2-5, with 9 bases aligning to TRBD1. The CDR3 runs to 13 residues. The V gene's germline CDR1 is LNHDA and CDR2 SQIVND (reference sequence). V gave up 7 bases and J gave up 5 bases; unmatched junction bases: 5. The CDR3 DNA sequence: TGTGCCAGTACCACCGACAGGGGGGAGACCCAGTACTTC. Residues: CASTTDRGETQYF. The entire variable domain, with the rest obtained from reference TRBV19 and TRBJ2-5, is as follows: DGGITQSPKYLFRKEGQNVTLSCEQNLNHDAMYWYRQDPGQGLRLIYYSQIVNDFQKGDIAEGYSVSREKKESFPLTVTSAQKNPTAFYLCASTTDRGETQYFGPGTRLLVL.

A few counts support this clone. The CDR3 DNA reads as TGTGCCAGCCAGGGTATTCCCGGGGAGCTGTTTTTT. Amino acids: CASQGIPGELFF. The chain employs TRBV7-2 and TRBJ2-2; tentative D call: TRBD1 (5 bases). The CDR3 consists of 12 residues. Germline loops: CDR1 SGHTA, CDR2 FQGNSA. Trimming pared 8 bases from V and 6 bases from J, leaving 10 bases between.

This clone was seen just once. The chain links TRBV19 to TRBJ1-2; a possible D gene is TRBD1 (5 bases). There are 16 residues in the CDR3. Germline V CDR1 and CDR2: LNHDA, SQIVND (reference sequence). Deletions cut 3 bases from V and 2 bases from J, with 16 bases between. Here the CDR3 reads CASSIRSPGRNYGYTF. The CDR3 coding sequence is TGTGCCAGTAGTATCAGATCCCCGGGACGGAACTATGGCTACACCTTC.

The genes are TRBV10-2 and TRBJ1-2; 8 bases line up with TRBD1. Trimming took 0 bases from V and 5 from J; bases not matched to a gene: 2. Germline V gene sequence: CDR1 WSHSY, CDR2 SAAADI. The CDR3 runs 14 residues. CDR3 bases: TGCGCCAGCAGTGAGTCGACAGGGGAGTATGGCTACACCTTC. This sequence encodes CASSESTGEYGYTF.